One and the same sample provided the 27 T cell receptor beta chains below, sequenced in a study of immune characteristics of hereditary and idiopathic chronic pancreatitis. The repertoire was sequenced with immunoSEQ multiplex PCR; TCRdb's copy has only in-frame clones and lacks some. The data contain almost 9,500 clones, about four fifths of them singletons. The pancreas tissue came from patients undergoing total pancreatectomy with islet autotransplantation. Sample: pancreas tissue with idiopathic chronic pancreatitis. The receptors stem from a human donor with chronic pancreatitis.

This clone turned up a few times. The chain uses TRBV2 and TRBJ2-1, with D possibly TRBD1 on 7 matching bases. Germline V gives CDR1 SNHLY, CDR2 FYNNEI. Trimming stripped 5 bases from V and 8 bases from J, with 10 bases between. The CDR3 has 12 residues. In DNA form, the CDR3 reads TGTGCCAGCAGTACAGGGGAGGATGAGCAGTTCTTC. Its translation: CASSTGEDEQFF.

The CDR3 is CASSLEDSNTGELFF. The DNA of the CDR3 is TGTGCCAGTAGCTTGGAGGACTCGAACACCGGGGAGCTGTTTTTT. The chain recombines TRBV19 with TRBJ2-2; TRBD2 is a possible D gene (5 bases). The germline V gene encodes CDR1 LNHDA and CDR2 SQIVND (reference sequence). Trimming took 6 bases from V and 0 from J, leaving 11 bases between them. This CDR3 has 15 residues.

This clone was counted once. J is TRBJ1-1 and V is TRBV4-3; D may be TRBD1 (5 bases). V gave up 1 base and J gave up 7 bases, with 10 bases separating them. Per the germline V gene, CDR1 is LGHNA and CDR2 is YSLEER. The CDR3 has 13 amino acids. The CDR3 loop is CASSQGGRGEAFF. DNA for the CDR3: TGCGCCAGCAGCCAAGGGGGCCGCGGTGAAGCTTTCTTT.

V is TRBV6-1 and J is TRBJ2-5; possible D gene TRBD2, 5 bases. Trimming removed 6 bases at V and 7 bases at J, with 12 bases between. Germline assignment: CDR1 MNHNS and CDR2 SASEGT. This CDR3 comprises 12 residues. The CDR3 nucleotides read TGTGCCAGCAGCATAGGTGGAGGGACCCAGTACTTC. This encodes CASSIGGGTQYF.

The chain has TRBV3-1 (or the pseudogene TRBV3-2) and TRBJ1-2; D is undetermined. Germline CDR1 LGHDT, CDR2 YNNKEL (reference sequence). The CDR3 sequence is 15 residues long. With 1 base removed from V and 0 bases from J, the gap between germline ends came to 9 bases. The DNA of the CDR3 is TGTGCCAGCAGCCAAGGACGGAACCCTAACTATGGCTACACCTTC. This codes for CASSQGRNPNYGYTF.

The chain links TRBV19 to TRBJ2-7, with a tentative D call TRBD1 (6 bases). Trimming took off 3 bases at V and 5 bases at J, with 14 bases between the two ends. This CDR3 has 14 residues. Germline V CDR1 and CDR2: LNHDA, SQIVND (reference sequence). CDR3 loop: CASSMGAYPDEQYF. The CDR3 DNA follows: TGTGCCAGTAGTATGGGGGCCTACCCTGACGAGCAGTACTTC.

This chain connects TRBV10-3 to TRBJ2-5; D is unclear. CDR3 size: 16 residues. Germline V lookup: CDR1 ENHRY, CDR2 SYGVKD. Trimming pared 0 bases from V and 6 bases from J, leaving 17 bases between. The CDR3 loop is CAISESHDSALQTQYF. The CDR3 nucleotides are TGTGCCATCAGTGAGTCGCATGACTCCGCCCTGCAGACCCAGTACTTC.

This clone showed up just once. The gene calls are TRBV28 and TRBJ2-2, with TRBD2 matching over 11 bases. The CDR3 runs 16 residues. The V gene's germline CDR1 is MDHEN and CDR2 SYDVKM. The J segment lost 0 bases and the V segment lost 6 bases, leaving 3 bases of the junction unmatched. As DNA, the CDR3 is TGTGCCAGCAGGTTTAGCGGGGGGGCGAACACCGGGGAGCTGTTTTTT. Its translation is CASRFSGGANTGELFF.

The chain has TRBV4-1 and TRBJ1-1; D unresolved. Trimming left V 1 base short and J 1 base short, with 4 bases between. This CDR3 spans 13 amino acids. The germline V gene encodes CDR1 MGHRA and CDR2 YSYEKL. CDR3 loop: CASSQAANTEAFF. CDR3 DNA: TGCGCCAGCAGCCAAGCCGCGAACACTGAAGCTTTCTTT.

For the CDR3, the DNA is TGCGCCAGCAGCTTGGATTTGGGGGGATTACACAATGAGCAGTTCTTC. The encoded protein is CASSLDLGGLHNEQFF. The chain is built from TRBV5-1 and TRBJ2-1, with D tentatively TRBD2 (6 bases). This CDR3 has 16 residues. Germline CDR1 and CDR2: SGHRS and YFSETQ. Trimming removed 0 bases at V and 5 bases at J, with 15 bases between.

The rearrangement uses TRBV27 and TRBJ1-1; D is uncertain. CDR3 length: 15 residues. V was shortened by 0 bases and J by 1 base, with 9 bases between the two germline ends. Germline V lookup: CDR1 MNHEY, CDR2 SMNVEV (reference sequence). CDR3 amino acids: CASSLSFKANTEAFF. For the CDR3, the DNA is TGTGCCAGCAGTTTATCGTTTAAGGCGAACACTGAAGCTTTCTTT.

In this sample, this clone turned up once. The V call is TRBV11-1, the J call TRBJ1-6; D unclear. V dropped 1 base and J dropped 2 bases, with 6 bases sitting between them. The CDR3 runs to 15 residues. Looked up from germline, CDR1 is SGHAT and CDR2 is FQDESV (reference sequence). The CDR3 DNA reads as TGTGCCAGCAGCTTAGGAGTCGCCTATAATTCACCCCTCCACTTT. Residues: CASSLGVAYNSPLHF.

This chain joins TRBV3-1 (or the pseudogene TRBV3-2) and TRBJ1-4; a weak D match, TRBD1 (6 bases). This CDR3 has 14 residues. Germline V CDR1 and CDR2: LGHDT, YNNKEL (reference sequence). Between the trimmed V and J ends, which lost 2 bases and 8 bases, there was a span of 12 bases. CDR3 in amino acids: CASSQKGQGEKLFF. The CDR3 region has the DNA TGTGCCAGCAGCCAAAAGGGACAAGGGGAAAAACTGTTTTTT.

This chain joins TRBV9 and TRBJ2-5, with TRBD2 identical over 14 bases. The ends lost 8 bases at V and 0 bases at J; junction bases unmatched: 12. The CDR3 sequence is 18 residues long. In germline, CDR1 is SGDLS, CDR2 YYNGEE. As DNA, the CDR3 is TGTGCCAGTGGACTCGGGACTAGCGGGGGTCTCAACCAAGAGACCCAGTACTTC. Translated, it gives CASGLGTSGGLNQETQYF.

The CDR3 is CAGAGGPSTDTQYF. The CDR3 DNA reads TGTGCCGGAGCGGGGGGGCCGAGCACAGATACGCAGTATTTT. This chain links TRBV7-9 with TRBJ2-3; 10 bases agree with TRBD2. The junction had 5 bases not matched to a gene; V was cut back by 11 bases and J by 0 bases. The germline CDR1 and CDR2 sequences are SEHNR and FQNEAQ (reference sequence). The CDR3 loop spans 14 amino acids.

CDR3 sequence reads: CASSLAPSGGAKTQYF. CDR3 bases: TGCGCCAGCAGCTTGGCACCCTCAGGGGGCGCAAAGACCCAGTACTTC. This chain joins TRBV5-1 and TRBJ2-5; 8 bases are a match to TRBD1. V lost 0 bases, J lost 6 bases, and 10 bases stayed unmatched. Looked up from germline, CDR1 is SGHRS and CDR2 is YFSETQ. The CDR3 totals 16 residues.

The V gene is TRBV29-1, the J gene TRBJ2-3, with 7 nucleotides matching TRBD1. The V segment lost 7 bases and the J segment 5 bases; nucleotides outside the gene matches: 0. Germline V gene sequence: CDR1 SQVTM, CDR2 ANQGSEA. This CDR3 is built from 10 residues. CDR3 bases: TGCAGCGCAGGGGGAGATACGCAGTATTTT. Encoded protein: CSAGGDTQYF.

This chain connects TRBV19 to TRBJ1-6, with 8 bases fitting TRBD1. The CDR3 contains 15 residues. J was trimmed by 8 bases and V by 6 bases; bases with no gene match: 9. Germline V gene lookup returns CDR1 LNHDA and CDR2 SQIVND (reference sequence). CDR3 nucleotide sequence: TGTGCCAGTAGGATCACAGGGGGGCCTCATTCACCCCTCCACTTT. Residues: CASRITGGPHSPLHF.

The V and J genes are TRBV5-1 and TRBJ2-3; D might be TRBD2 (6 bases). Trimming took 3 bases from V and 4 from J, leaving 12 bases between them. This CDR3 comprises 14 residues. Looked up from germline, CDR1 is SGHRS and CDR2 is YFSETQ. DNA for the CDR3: TGCGCCAGCAGCTCCGGGACTTCCGCAGATACGCAGTATTTT. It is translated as CASSSGTSADTQYF.

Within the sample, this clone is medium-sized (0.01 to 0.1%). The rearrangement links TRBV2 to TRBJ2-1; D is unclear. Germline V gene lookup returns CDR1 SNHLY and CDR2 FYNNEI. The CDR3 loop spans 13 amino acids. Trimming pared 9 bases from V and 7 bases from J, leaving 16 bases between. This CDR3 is CASGVGFGNEQFF. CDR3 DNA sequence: TGTGCCAGTGGCGTAGGGTTTGGGAATGAGCAGTTCTTC.

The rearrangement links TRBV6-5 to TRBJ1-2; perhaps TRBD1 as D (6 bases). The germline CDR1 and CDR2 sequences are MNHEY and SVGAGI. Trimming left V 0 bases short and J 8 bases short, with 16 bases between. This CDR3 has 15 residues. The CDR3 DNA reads TGTGCCAGCAGTTACTCGTTAACAGGGATGCGGGGCTACACCTTC. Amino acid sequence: CASSYSLTGMRGYTF.

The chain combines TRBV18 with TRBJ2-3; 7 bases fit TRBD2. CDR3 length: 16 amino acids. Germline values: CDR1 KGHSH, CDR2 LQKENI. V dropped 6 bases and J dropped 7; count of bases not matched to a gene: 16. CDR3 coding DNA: TGTGCCAGCTCCTTACGACATGGGGGGGGTGGTAATACGCAGTATTTT. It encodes CASSLRHGGGGNTQYF.

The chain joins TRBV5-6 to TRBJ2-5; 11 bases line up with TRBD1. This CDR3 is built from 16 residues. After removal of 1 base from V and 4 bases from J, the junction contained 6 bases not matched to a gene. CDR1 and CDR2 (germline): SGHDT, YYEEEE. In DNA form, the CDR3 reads TGTGCCAGCAGCTTGAAGGGACAGGGGGTCGCAGAGACCCAGTACTTC. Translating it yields CASSLKGQGVAETQYF.

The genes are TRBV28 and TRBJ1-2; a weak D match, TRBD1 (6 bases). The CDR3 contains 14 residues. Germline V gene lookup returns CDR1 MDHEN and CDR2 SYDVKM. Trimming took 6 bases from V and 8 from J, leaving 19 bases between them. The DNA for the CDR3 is TGTGCCAGCAGGATCTTTGCGGGGACACACGGCTACACCTTC. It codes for CASRIFAGTHGYTF.

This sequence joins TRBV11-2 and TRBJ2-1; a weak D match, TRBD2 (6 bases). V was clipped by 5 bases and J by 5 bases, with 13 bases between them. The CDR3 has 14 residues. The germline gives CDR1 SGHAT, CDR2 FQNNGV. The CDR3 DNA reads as TGTGCCAGCAGCCCCTGGGGGGAGGACAATGAGCAGTTCTTC. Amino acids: CASSPWGEDNEQFF.

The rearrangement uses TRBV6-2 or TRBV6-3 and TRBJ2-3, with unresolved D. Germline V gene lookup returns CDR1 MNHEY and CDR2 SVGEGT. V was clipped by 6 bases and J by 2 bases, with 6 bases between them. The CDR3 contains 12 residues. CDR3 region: CASSLLTDTQYF. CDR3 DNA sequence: TGTGCCAGCAGCCTCCTCACAGATACGCAGTATTTT.

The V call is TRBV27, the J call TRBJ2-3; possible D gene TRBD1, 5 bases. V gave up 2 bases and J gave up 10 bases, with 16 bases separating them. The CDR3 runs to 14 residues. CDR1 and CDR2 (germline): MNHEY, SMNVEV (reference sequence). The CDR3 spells CASSLILGTGAQYF. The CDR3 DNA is TGTGCCAGCAGTTTAATTCTGGGTACAGGTGCGCAGTATTTT.